This T cell receptor (beta chain) was obtained from a study of cytomegalovirus exposure and HLA in healthy donors. The CDR3 is 16 residues long. V shed 4 bases, J shed 5 bases, and the junction held 11 bases outside the gene matches. The germline gives CDR1 SGHRS, CDR2 YFSETQ. This table comes from immunoSEQ multiplex PCR, and its TCRdb copy is limited to in-frame clones, with some not included. The sample holds 100,000 or so clones; about 85% are singletons and the top ten take 4% to 4.5%. The sequence came from a woman between 18 and 29 years old in good health and CMV-seropositive. The specimen sequenced was PBMCs. This chain uses TRBV5-1 with TRBJ2-5; TRBD2 aligns across 10 bases. The CDR3 is CASSRLAGAHGETQYF. The CDR3 DNA is TGCGCCAGCAGCCGGCTAGCGGGAGCCCATGGTGAGACCCAGTACTTC.